These 30 T cell receptor beta chains originate from one sample sequenced in a study of T cell responses to AZD1222 COVID-19 vaccine. Generated by immunoSEQ multiplex PCR, the TCRdb table keeps only in-frame clones and is missing some. Among 55,000 to 60,000 clones listed, 85% were seen once. Sequenced material: peripheral blood, taken on day 0 of MenACWY control vaccination. The receptors originated from an adult in good health.

CDR3 sequence (DNA): TGTGCCAGCAGCTTAGATTCGGGACAGGGTTACAATGAGCAGTTCTTC. Its translation is CASSLDSGQGYNEQFF. The V and J genes are TRBV11-3 and TRBJ2-1, with 9 positions matching TRBD1. V lost 0 bases, J lost 4 bases, and 4 bases stayed unmatched. CDR1 is SGHNT, CDR2 YENEEA, per germline. The CDR3 is 16 amino acids.

This clone was seen only once. The gene calls are TRBV19 and TRBJ1-3, with no clear D. The CDR3 consists of 14 residues. The V end lost 7 bases, the J end lost 0 bases, and 10 bases lay between the germline ends. Germline V gene sequence: CDR1 LNHDA, CDR2 SQIVND (reference sequence). Written as DNA, the CDR3 is TGTGCCAGTATGACCTATAGCTCTGGAAACACCATATATTTT. This translates into CASMTYSSGNTIYF.

This clone was seen only once. This chain uses TRBV30 with TRBJ2-2; tentatively, D is TRBD2 (6 bases). V was cut by 3 bases and J by 7 bases, with 18 bases left in between. CDR1 and CDR2 (germline): GTSNPN, SVGIG (reference sequence). The CDR3 covers 15 residues. The CDR3 coding sequence is TGTGCCTGGAGGAAGAGGGACTTAACTGGCGGGGAGCTGTTTTTT. Residues: CAWRKRDLTGGELFF.

The rearrangement uses TRBV9 and TRBJ1-4, with D possibly TRBD1 on 5 matching bases. There are 15 residues in the CDR3. CDR1 and CDR2 (germline): SGDLS, YYNGEE. Between the trimmed V and J ends, which lost 0 bases and 4 bases, there was a span of 10 bases. CDR3 DNA: TGTGCCAGCAGCGTAGCGGGGGGAGGTAATGAAAAACTGTTTTTT. Translated, it gives CASSVAGGGNEKLFF.

The chain combines TRBV15 with TRBJ1-5; weak D call: TRBD1 (6 bases). There are 14 residues in the CDR3. Trimming cost V 2 bases and J 2 bases, with 7 bases left between them. Germline CDR1 LNHNV, CDR2 YYDKDF (reference sequence). The CDR3 is CATSRQGRNQPQHF. CDR3 DNA: TGTGCCACCAGCAGACAGGGGCGCAATCAGCCCCAGCATTTT.

V and J are TRBV5-5 and TRBJ2-7, with 12 bases lining up with TRBD1. The junction had 8 bases not matched to a gene; V was cut back by 0 bases and J by 4 bases. This CDR3 is built from 17 residues. Germline assignment: CDR1 SGHKS and CDR2 YYEKEE (reference sequence). CDR3 sequence (DNA): TGTGCCAGCAGCTTGGTGGGACAGGGGGCGGATTTGTACGAGCAGTACTTC. Its translation: CASSLVGQGADLYEQYF.

The CDR3 reads CAITSGNLNTEAFF. The CDR3 nucleotides are TGTGCCATAACGTCGGGGAACCTGAACACTGAAGCTTTCTTT. The chain has TRBV10-3 and TRBJ1-1, with no clear D. V was shortened by 9 bases and J by 0 bases, with 14 bases between the two germline ends. The CDR3 runs 14 residues. Per germline, CDR1 ENHRY and CDR2 SYGVKD.

The rearrangement uses TRBV28 and TRBJ2-7; TRBD2 is a possible D gene (5 bases). The CDR3 totals 16 residues. From germline, CDR1 is MDHEN and CDR2 SYDVKM. Trimming removed 6 bases from V and 3 bases from J, with 21 bases in between. This chain's CDR3 is CASSLTYRTSNYEQYF. CDR3 in DNA: TGTGCCAGCAGCCTTACCTATCGGACTTCTAACTACGAGCAGTACTTC.

The chain uses TRBV6-5 and TRBJ1-2; D remains ambiguous. This CDR3 is built from 13 residues. Germline V CDR1 and CDR2: MNHEY, SVGAGI. Trimming took 2 bases from V and 0 from J, leaving 4 bases between them. The chain's CDR3 is CASSYGANYGYTF. CDR3 sequence (DNA): TGTGCCAGCAGTTACGGTGCTAACTATGGCTACACCTTC.

This chain links TRBV7-8 with TRBJ1-4; 7 bases map to TRBD1. CDR3 length: 20 residues. Looked up from germline, CDR1 is SGHVS and CDR2 is FQNEAQ. The J segment lost 0 bases and the V segment lost 1 base, leaving 14 bases of the junction unmatched. The CDR3 nucleotides are TGTGCCAGCAGCTTAGGCAGGGGGTTGGGGAGATTATCAACTAATGAAAAACTGTTTTTT. This translates into CASSLGRGLGRLSTNEKLFF.

This sequence joins TRBV7-8 and TRBJ2-5; 10 positions agree with TRBD2. V lost 1 base and J lost 1; bases outside the gene matches: 3. The germline CDR1 and CDR2 sequences are SGHVS and FQNEAQ. The CDR3 contains 16 residues. As DNA, the CDR3 is TGTGCCAGCAGCTTAGTTGCTAGCGGGGGCCAAGAGACCCAGTACTTC. It codes for CASSLVASGGQETQYF.

This clone turned up a few times. V is TRBV4-3 and J is TRBJ1-2; 8 bases are shared with TRBD1. The CDR3 runs to 16 residues. J was trimmed by 7 bases and V by 0 bases; bases with no gene match: 10. CDR1 is LGHNA, CDR2 YSLEER, per germline. CDR3 in amino acids: CASSQEAGGASTGYTF. The CDR3, as DNA: TGCGCCAGCAGCCAAGAGGCAGGGGGCGCGTCTACTGGCTACACCTTC.

CDR3 loop: CASRRRDRGYGYTF. CDR3 nucleotides: TGTGCCAGCAGACGCCGGGACAGGGGTTATGGCTACACCTTC. This chain joins TRBV6-5 and TRBJ1-2; TRBD1 matches 10 bases. The CDR3 consists of 14 residues. V dropped 6 bases and J dropped 5; count of bases not matched to a gene: 6. CDR1 is MNHEY, CDR2 SVGAGI, per germline.

V and J are TRBV6-4 and TRBJ2-1; TRBD2 is a possible D gene (6 bases). From germline, CDR1 is MRHNA and CDR2 SNTAGT. This CDR3 is built from 15 residues. Trimming cost V 6 bases and J 4 bases, with 16 bases left between them. CDR3 region: CASRTSSAPYNEQFF. The CDR3 region has the DNA TGTGCCAGCAGAACATCTAGCGCACCATACAATGAGCAGTTCTTC.

This chain joins TRBV18 and TRBJ1-5; D unclear. The CDR3 has 15 amino acids. The germline CDR1 and CDR2 sequences are KGHSH and LQKENI. The V end was cut by 0 bases, the J end by 2 bases, with 8 bases between. The CDR3 bases are TGTGCCAGCTCACCACCCGGGGTGCGCAATCAGCCCCAGCATTTT. Translated, it gives CASSPPGVRNQPQHF.

The chain carries TRBV28 and TRBJ1-2; 9 bases are a match to TRBD1. Germline V CDR1 and CDR2: MDHEN, SYDVKM. The J segment lost 12 bases and the V segment lost 6 bases, leaving 20 bases of the junction unmatched. The CDR3 runs to 16 residues. The CDR3 DNA is TGTGCCAGCAGCTGGGACAGGGTTAGGGGTGGTCTAAACCACACCTTC. It codes for CASSWDRVRGGLNHTF.

The CDR3: CASSLAVVGGANEQYF. CDR3 coding DNA: TGTGCCAGCAGCTTAGCAGTAGTAGGGGGCGCGAACGAGCAGTACTTC. The V call is TRBV7-2, the J call TRBJ2-7, with 7 bases fitting TRBD1. Trimming removed 0 bases from V and 5 bases from J; junction bases left unmatched: 10. CDR1 SGHTA and CDR2 FQGNSA come from the germline V gene. This CDR3 contains 16 residues.

This chain's CDR3 is CASSPDSPSGANVLTF. CDR3 DNA sequence: TGTGCCAGTAGCCCCGATAGCCCTTCTGGGGCCAACGTCCTGACTTTC. This sequence joins TRBV19 and TRBJ2-6; D remains unclear. With 6 bases removed from V and 1 base from J, the gap between germline ends came to 13 bases. CDR1 is LNHDA and CDR2 is SQIVND in the germline V gene (reference sequence). This CDR3 has 16 amino acids.

This chain joins TRBV28 and TRBJ1-2; D call uncertain. CDR1 MDHEN and CDR2 SYDVKM come from the germline V gene. The CDR3 loop spans 13 amino acids. V lost 3 bases and J lost 8, with 13 bases in between. Here the CDR3 reads CASSLGAHRGYTF. CDR3 DNA: TGTGCCAGCAGTTTGGGTGCCCACCGGGGCTACACCTTC.

J is TRBJ2-3 and V is TRBV30, with a weak D call TRBD2 (5 bases). CDR1 GTSNPN and CDR2 SVGIG come from the germline V gene (reference sequence). CDR3 size: 14 residues. V shed 2 bases and J shed 5 bases, with 14 bases lying between them. CDR3 loop: CAWSIALFRDTQYF. The CDR3 bases are TGTGCCTGGAGTATAGCGCTTTTTCGAGATACGCAGTATTTT.

As DNA, the CDR3 is TGCAGCGTTGAAGGCGGACAGGGGAGGGGTGGCTACACCTTC. It specifies CSVEGGQGRGGYTF. The chain recombines TRBV29-1 with TRBJ1-2; TRBD1 matches 9 bases. V shed 1 base and J 7 bases; nucleotides not matched to a gene: 7. Looked up from germline, CDR1 is SQVTM and CDR2 is ANQGSEA. The CDR3 runs to 14 residues.

The V and J genes are TRBV19 and TRBJ1-5; D gene unclear. The CDR3 has 15 residues. Germline V lookup: CDR1 LNHDA, CDR2 SQIVND (reference sequence). The germline V and J ends were trimmed by 1 base and 0 bases, with 7 bases remaining between them. The CDR3 nucleotides read TGTGCCAGTAGTATAGGGAGTTATAGCAATCAGCCCCAGCATTTT. This encodes CASSIGSYSNQPQHF.

The rearrangement links TRBV7-8 to TRBJ2-7; 8 bases match TRBD1. There are 15 residues in the CDR3. V trimming: 3 bases; J trimming: 5 bases; junction bases outside the gene matches: 9. Germline V lookup: CDR1 SGHVS, CDR2 FQNEAQ. This chain's CDR3 is CASSFPPGQVHEQYF. DNA for the CDR3: TGTGCCAGCAGCTTCCCCCCGGGACAGGTCCACGAGCAGTACTTC.

The chain employs TRBV19 and TRBJ2-2; no clear D gene. Germline CDR1 is LNHDA and CDR2 is SQIVND (reference sequence). Trimming cost V 11 bases and J 4 bases, with 17 bases left between them. This CDR3 is built from 14 residues. CDR3 DNA sequence: TGTGCCTCCACCCCTGGTTTTGGCACCGGGGAGCTGTTTTTT. It encodes CASTPGFGTGELFF. Based on the CDR3 plus reference TRBV19 and TRBJ2-2, the full variable domain is DGGITQSPKYLFRKEGQNVTLSCEQNLNHDAMYWYRQDPGQGLRLIYYSQIVNDFQKGDIAEGYSVSREKKESFPLTVTSAQKNPTAFYLCASTPGFGTGELFFGEGSRLTVL.

Here the CDR3 reads CASSTASGADEQFF. The CDR3 DNA sequence: TGTGCCAGTAGTACGGCTAGCGGGGCCGATGAGCAGTTCTTC. The chain recombines TRBV19 with TRBJ2-1; TRBD2 agrees at 9 bases. Germline CDR1 is LNHDA and CDR2 is SQIVND (reference sequence). This CDR3 is 14 amino acids long. Losses at the gene ends were 4 bases for V and 8 bases for J; bases not matched to a gene: 6.

The rearrangement uses TRBV2 and TRBJ2-3, with a weak D call TRBD2 (5 bases). This CDR3 has 14 amino acids. The germline CDR1 and CDR2 sequences are SNHLY and FYNNEI. V lost 3 bases to trimming and J lost 2 bases, with 9 bases between them. The CDR3 reads CASSENSATDTQYF. The CDR3 bases are TGTGCCAGCAGTGAGAATAGCGCCACAGATACGCAGTATTTT.

CDR3: CASGLVRVGGMSETQYF. CDR3 DNA: TGTGCTAGTGGTTTGGTCCGAGTGGGAGGGATGAGCGAGACCCAGTACTTC. This chain links TRBV12-5 with TRBJ2-5, with 7 positions matching TRBD2. V trimming: 0 bases; J trimming: 5 bases; junction bases outside the gene matches: 12. The CDR3 sequence is 17 residues long. CDR1 and CDR2 from the germline V gene are LGHNT and FRNRAP.

The rearrangement uses TRBV9 and TRBJ2-5; TRBD2 matches 11 bases. Germline values: CDR1 SGDLS, CDR2 YYNGEE. This CDR3 contains 14 residues. The trim removed 4 bases at V and 4 bases at J, leaving 3 bases unmatched. CDR3 protein: CASSPSGRRETQYF. The DNA of the CDR3 is TGTGCCAGCAGCCCTAGCGGGAGGAGAGAGACCCAGTACTTC. Full variable domain (missing parts from reference TRBV9 and TRBJ2-5): DSGVTQTPKHLITATGQRVTLRCSPRSGDLSVYWYQQSLDQGLQFLIQYYNGEERAKGNILERFSAQQFPDLHSELNLSSLELGDSALYFCASSPSGRRETQYFGPGTRLLVL.

The CDR3: CASSVSPRTGANTGELFF. CDR3 sequence (DNA): TGTGCCAGCAGTGTCTCACCTAGGACAGGGGCGAACACCGGGGAGCTGTTTTTT. The rearrangement links TRBV6-1 to TRBJ2-2; 9 nucleotides line up with TRBD1. CDR1 is MNHNS and CDR2 is SASEGT in the germline V gene. Trimming cost V 4 bases and J 0 bases; bases outside gene matches: 9. The CDR3 is 18 amino acids.

The V gene is TRBV6-5, the J gene TRBJ2-1; maybe TRBD2 (5 bases). Germline loops: CDR1 MNHEY, CDR2 SVGAGI. Trimming removed 6 bases from V and 0 bases from J, with 12 bases in between. The CDR3 totals 15 residues. The CDR3 loop is CASRQVGSSYNEQFF. DNA for the CDR3: TGTGCCAGCAGGCAGGTAGGGAGCTCCTACAATGAGCAGTTCTTC.